In this sample, the clone carrying this TCR beta chain turned up a few times. Its antigen remains unidentified. The V gene lost 6 bases and the J gene lost 2 bases, with 12 bases spanning the gap. The germline gives CDR1 DFQATT, CDR2 SNEGSKA (reference sequence). The CDR3 is 13 amino acids. The sample belongs to a study of metastatic and nonmetastatic thyroid tumors. Study as a whole: Across blood and tumor or nodule tissue, repertoires from malignant and benign thyroid patients were compared with one another.

Every patient underwent thyroid surgery untreated. Points from the study as a whole: Reported TCR beta diversity, measured in blood and tumor, was significantly higher for malignant thyroid tumors than for benign nodules.

Original processing methods: To classify distant metastasis in papillary thyroid cancer, a model was built from CDR3 differences across clinicopathological groups. With MiXCR, TCRdb called clones anew from the PCR reads. Here the V and J calls rest on TCRdb's processing, not on the authors' analysis. This table has 18,000 or so clones, roughly 26% appearing once. The source material was tumor tissue. This chain uses TRBV20-1 with TRBJ2-3; D may be TRBD1 or TRBD2 (5 bases each). The sequence was collected from a female donor with papillary thyroid cancer or a benign thyroid nodule (not recorded which). Some clones in this sample may be carry-over from other donors' samples. In DNA, the CDR3 is TGCAGTGCGAGGGACGTTTACACAGATACGCAGTATTTT. Its protein is CSARDVYTDTQYF.